These T cell receptor beta chains were read from a single sample in a study of cytomegalovirus exposure and HLA in healthy donors. Produced via immunoSEQ multiplex PCR; TCRdb's table is partial and in-frame only. The table has some 190,000 clones, approximately 80% seen once. The sample comprised PBMCs. These receptor sequences come from a young woman in good health and CMV-seropositive. The CDR3 runs from the conserved cysteine through the conserved F or W. D genes are given only for firm matches. Only some rows state a clone size, as once, few, many or a class for expanded clones.

j_gene: TRBJ2-3; v_gene: TRBV4-3; d_gene: TRBD1; abundance: -; CDR3nt: TGCGCCAGCAGCCAAGATTCAGGGGGTAGGAAAGATACGCAGTATTTT; CDR3aa: CASSQDSGGRKDTQYF
j_gene: TRBJ2-1; v_gene: TRBV9; d_gene: -; abundance: -; CDR3nt: TGTGCCAGCAGCGTAGAAGGCGGGGAGTACAATGAGCAGTTCTTC; CDR3aa: CASSVEGGEYNEQFF
j_gene: TRBJ1-2; v_gene: TRBV5-1; d_gene: -; abundance: -; CDR3nt: TGCGCCAGCAGCTGGACTCGGGGGGGGGTGGTTAGCTACACCTTC; CDR3aa: CASSWTRGGVVSYTF
j_gene: TRBJ2-1; v_gene: TRBV4-3; d_gene: -; abundance: -; CDR3nt: TGCGCCAGCAGCCCCAGGACAGCGAACTACAATGAGCAGTTCTTC; CDR3aa: CASSPRTANYNEQFF
j_gene: TRBJ2-1; v_gene: TRBV5-1; d_gene: TRBD2; abundance: few; CDR3nt: TGCGCCAGCAGCCCTGGGAGGGAGGCCGTCAATGAGCAGTTCTTC; CDR3aa: CASSPGREAVNEQFF
j_gene: TRBJ2-1; v_gene: TRBV5-4; d_gene: TRBD1; abundance: -; CDR3nt: TGTGCCAGCAGCCTCGGACAGGGGCAGACCAATGAGCAGTTCTTC; CDR3aa: CASSLGQGQTNEQFF
j_gene: TRBJ2-3; v_gene: TRBV10-3; d_gene: -; abundance: -; CDR3nt: TGTGCCATCAGTGTGGCGGGCAGCACAGATACGCAGTATTTT; CDR3aa: CAISVAGSTDTQYF
j_gene: TRBJ2-2; v_gene: TRBV5-6; d_gene: TRBD2; abundance: -; CDR3nt: TGTGCCAGCAGCTGGGAGCGGGAGGCGGCCGGGGAGCTGTTTTTT; CDR3aa: CASSWEREAAGELFF
j_gene: TRBJ1-6; v_gene: TRBV5-1; d_gene: TRBD1; abundance: once; CDR3nt: TGCGCCAGCAGCCCGGACAGGGTCGATTCACCCCTCCACTTT; CDR3aa: CASSPDRVDSPLHF
j_gene: TRBJ1-1; v_gene: TRBV2; d_gene: -; abundance: -; CDR3nt: TGTGCCAGCAGTGTCGCCAGAAGCACTGAAGCTTTCTTT; CDR3aa: CASSVARSTEAFF
j_gene: TRBJ2-3; v_gene: TRBV30; d_gene: -; abundance: -; CDR3nt: TGTGCCTGGGCCCCTCCGGCGGGGCGCACAGATACGCAGTATTTT; CDR3aa: CAWAPPAGRTDTQYF
j_gene: TRBJ2-1; v_gene: TRBV11-2; d_gene: -; abundance: -; CDR3nt: TGTGCCAGCAGACGAGACTACAATGAGCAGTTCTTC; CDR3aa: CASRRDYNEQFF
j_gene: TRBJ1-1; v_gene: TRBV5-1; d_gene: TRBD1; abundance: -; CDR3nt: TGCGCCAGCAGCCGGGGACAGCAAAACACTGAAGCTTTCTTT; CDR3aa: CASSRGQQNTEAFF
j_gene: TRBJ2-7; v_gene: TRBV4-3; d_gene: -; abundance: -; CDR3nt: TGCGCCAGCAGCCAAGTAAGACTCTACGAGCAGTACTTC; CDR3aa: CASSQVRLYEQYF
j_gene: TRBJ2-3; v_gene: TRBV4-1; d_gene: -; abundance: once; CDR3nt: TGCGCCAGCAGCCAGGGACACTCGGCAGATACGCAGTATTTT; CDR3aa: CASSQGHSADTQYF
j_gene: TRBJ1-1; v_gene: TRBV7-9; d_gene: -; abundance: -; CDR3nt: TGTGCCAGCAGCCGGGAGAACACGGAAGCTTTCTTT; CDR3aa: CASSRENTEAFF
j_gene: TRBJ1-4; v_gene: TRBV5-1; d_gene: TRBD1; abundance: -; CDR3nt: TGCGCCAGCAGCCCCGGGACAGGAGGGACTGCAACTAATGAAAAACTGTTTTTT; CDR3aa: CASSPGTGGTATNEKLFF
j_gene: TRBJ2-3; v_gene: TRBV5-1; d_gene: -; abundance: -; CDR3nt: TGCGCCAGCAGCTTATACCCAGGAAAACCAGGCACAGATACGCAGTATTTT; CDR3aa: CASSLYPGKPGTDTQYF
j_gene: TRBJ1-1; v_gene: TRBV21-1; d_gene: -; abundance: -; CDR3nt: TGTGCCAGCAGCGGGGGGTTAGGGAAGGACACTGAAGCTTTCTTT; CDR3aa: CASSGGLGKDTEAFF
j_gene: TRBJ1-6; v_gene: TRBV2; d_gene: -; abundance: -; CDR3nt: TGTGCCACCAGAATTGGGCAGGGTCGTTCACCCCTCCACTTT; CDR3aa: CATRIGQGRSPLHF